Listed below are T cell receptor beta chains from one sample, sequenced in a study of blood T cell repertoires in COVID-19. Assay used: immunoSEQ multiplex PCR; TCRdb lists only in-frame clones, some missing. The table includes 99,000 or so clones, around 76% detected once. The sequenced material came from peripheral blood. Source of these receptors: a woman aged 70 to 79 with acute or convalescent COVID-19. CDR3s include the opening cysteine and the closing phenylalanine or tryptophan. Each record gives: D gene, clone size, J gene, V gene, CDR3 DNA, CDR3 protein. The D gene is left open where the match is weak. Size tells how often a clone was seen (once, few, many) or the class of an expanded clone, and some rows leave it out.

D: .; size: .; J: TRBJ1-2; V: TRBV18; DNA: TGTGCCAGCTCTTCGGCCACTGGGGGCATAAATAGGGCCAACTATGGCTACACCTTC; CDR3: CASSSATGGINRANYGYTF
D: TRBD1; size: .; J: TRBJ2-7; V: TRBV9; DNA: TGTGCCAGCAGCCAATCCGGGACAGGGGTCTACGAGCAGTACTTC; CDR3: CASSQSGTGVYEQYF
D: .; size: .; J: TRBJ2-7; V: TRBV19; DNA: TGTGCCAGTAGCCCGGGGTTTTTCTCCGAGCAGTACTTC; CDR3: CASSPGFFSEQYF
D: .; size: .; J: TRBJ2-7; V: TRBV19; DNA: TGTGCCAGTAGTATTCCACACATCCCCAGAGGCTACGAGCAGTACTTC; CDR3: CASSIPHIPRGYEQYF
D: TRBD1; size: .; J: TRBJ1-2; V: TRBV6-1; DNA: TGTGCCAGCAGTGAAACAGGGGCCCCTGGCTACACCTTC; CDR3: CASSETGAPGYTF
D: TRBD2; size: .; J: TRBJ2-1; V: TRBV11-3; DNA: TGTGCCAGCAGCTTAGGTAGCGGGGGCAACTACAATGAGCAGTTCTTC; CDR3: CASSLGSGGNYNEQFF
D: TRBD1; size: .; J: TRBJ1-1; V: TRBV5-1; DNA: TGCGCCAGCAGCTTACAGGGGGAAAGGTCTGAAGCTTTCTTT; CDR3: CASSLQGERSEAFF
D: TRBD1; size: .; J: TRBJ1-6; V: TRBV4-3; DNA: TGCGCCAGCAGAATTAACCGGGACAGTGCAAATTCACCCCTCCACTTT; CDR3: CASRINRDSANSPLHF
D: .; size: .; J: TRBJ2-1; V: TRBV25-1; DNA: TGTGCCAGCAGCGCGGGACTCCAGAGGAAATTCTTC; CDR3: CASSAGLQRKFF
D: TRBD1; size: once; J: TRBJ1-4; V: TRBV15; DNA: TGTGCCACCAGCATCAGGGGGCAAACTAATGAAAAACTGTTTTTT; CDR3: CATSIRGQTNEKLFF
D: TRBD1; size: .; J: TRBJ1-5; V: TRBV2; DNA: TGTGCCAGCAGTATACCATCCGGGACAGCTAGCAATCAGCCCCAGCATTTT; CDR3: CASSIPSGTASNQPQHF
D: .; size: once; J: TRBJ2-2; V: TRBV5-1; DNA: TGCGCCAGCAGCTCCGCTTTGGCCGACACCGGGGAGCTGTTTTTT; CDR3: CASSSALADTGELFF
D: .; size: .; J: TRBJ1-1; V: TRBV6-5; DNA: TGTGCCAGCAGTTACTCGGCAGGGAACACTGAAGCTTTCTTT; CDR3: CASSYSAGNTEAFF
D: TRBD1; size: .; J: TRBJ2-1; V: TRBV6-5; DNA: TGTGCCAGCAGTCCACGACAGGGTTCCTACAATGAGCAGTTCTTC; CDR3: CASSPRQGSYNEQFF
D: TRBD1; size: .; J: TRBJ2-7; V: TRBV14; DNA: TGTGCCAGCAGCCCCCGGGACAGGGGGAGCTCCTACGAGCAGTACTTC; CDR3: CASSPRDRGSSYEQYF
D: TRBD1; size: .; J: TRBJ1-3; V: TRBV7-2; DNA: TGTGCCAGCAGCTTGGGGACAGCCGGAAACACCATATATTTT; CDR3: CASSLGTAGNTIYF
D: TRBD2; size: .; J: TRBJ2-2; V: TRBV18; DNA: TGTGCCAGCTCACGGGGACTAGCGAACACCGGGGAGCTGTTTTTT; CDR3: CASSRGLANTGELFF
D: .; size: once; J: TRBJ2-1; V: TRBV6-5; DNA: TGTGCCAGCAGCCCCCGAGGGTACAATGAGCAGTTCTTC; CDR3: CASSPRGYNEQFF
D: .; size: .; J: TRBJ2-5; V: TRBV14; DNA: TGTGCCAGCAGCCGCGACTCTATTGTGCAGTACTTC; CDR3: CASSRDSIVQYF
D: .; size: .; J: TRBJ1-1; V: TRBV13; DNA: TGTGCCAGCAGCCCCGACAGGAGGAACACTGAAGCTTTCTTT; CDR3: CASSPDRRNTEAFF
D: TRBD1; size: .; J: TRBJ2-3; V: TRBV24-1; DNA: TGTGCCACCAGTGATTCTGACAGGGGCTCGGGCACAGATACGCAGTATTTT; CDR3: CATSDSDRGSGTDTQYF
D: TRBD1; size: .; J: TRBJ1-1; V: TRBV6-5; DNA: TGTGCCAGCAGTTCCGGGACAGGGGCAGCTTTCTTT; CDR3: CASSSGTGAAFF
D: .; size: .; J: TRBJ2-1; V: TRBV6-1; DNA: TGTGCCAGCAGTGAAGCCTCAGCCGCCGGGGGGACAAGAGTTCGCAATGAGCAGTTCTTC; CDR3: CASSEASAAGGTRVRNEQFF
D: .; size: .; J: TRBJ2-7; V: TRBV5-1; DNA: TGCGCCAGCAGCTTGGGTCAGGGATCGGTCTACGAGCAGTACTTC; CDR3: CASSLGQGSVYEQYF
D: .; size: once; J: TRBJ2-3; V: TRBV19; DNA: TGTGCCAGTAGTATTATCCCGCGCTCTCTTACGGCAGATACGCAGTATTTT; CDR3: CASSIIPRSLTADTQYF
D: TRBD1; size: .; J: TRBJ1-3; V: TRBV4-3; DNA: TGCGCCAGCGGGCCGGGACAGAGCCCTGGAAACACCATATATTTT; CDR3: CASGPGQSPGNTIYF
D: .; size: .; J: TRBJ1-6; V: TRBV28; DNA: TGTGCCAGCAGTTCTTACACAATAAATAATTCACCCCTCCACTTT; CDR3: CASSSYTINNSPLHF
D: .; size: .; J: TRBJ1-3; V: TRBV5-1; DNA: TGCGCCAGCAGCTTGACAGGGCTCGCTGGAAACACCATATATTTT; CDR3: CASSLTGLAGNTIYF
D: TRBD2; size: .; J: TRBJ2-1; V: TRBV3-1/TRBV3-2; DNA: TGTGCCAGCAGCCAAGACCAGAGGGCGGTTAGCGGGGGCCCCCCAGAGCAGTTCTTC; CDR3: CASSQDQRAVSGGPPEQFF
D: .; size: .; J: TRBJ2-7; V: TRBV27; DNA: TGTGCCAGCAGTTTACTGCGAGGCTACGAGCAGTACTTC; CDR3: CASSLLRGYEQYF
D: .; size: few; J: TRBJ1-2; V: TRBV14; DNA: TGTGCCAGCAGCCGAACAGGGAGTTCCTTTGGCTACACCTTC; CDR3: CASSRTGSSFGYTF
D: .; size: .; J: TRBJ1-3; V: TRBV10-2; DNA: TGCGCCAGCAGTGAGTCGCGGTCTGGAAACACCATATATTTT; CDR3: CASSESRSGNTIYF
D: .; size: .; J: TRBJ2-2; V: TRBV5-6; DNA: TGTGCCAGCAGCGCAGAAATGAACACCGGGGAGCTGTTTTTT; CDR3: CASSAEMNTGELFF
D: TRBD1; size: .; J: TRBJ2-5; V: TRBV15; DNA: TGTGCCACCAGCAGACCCCCGGGACAGGGGGCTGCGGGGACCCAGTACTTC; CDR3: CATSRPPGQGAAGTQYF
D: .; size: .; J: TRBJ1-2; V: TRBV3-1/TRBV3-2; DNA: TGTGCCAGCAGCCAGTCGACTCATGGCTACACCTTC; CDR3: CASSQSTHGYTF
D: TRBD1; size: .; J: TRBJ2-7; V: TRBV5-1; DNA: TGCGCCAGCAGCCGCGAGGGACAGGGAGTTCCGTACTTC; CDR3: CASSREGQGVPYF
D: .; size: .; J: TRBJ1-2; V: TRBV3-1/TRBV3-2; DNA: TGTGCCAGCAGCCAAGACCTAGTGGGAGCTAGTGGCTACACCTTC; CDR3: CASSQDLVGASGYTF
D: .; size: .; J: TRBJ1-1; V: TRBV18; DNA: TGTGCCAGCTCTCGACAGCAGAACACTGAAGCTTTCTTT; CDR3: CASSRQQNTEAFF
D: .; size: .; J: TRBJ2-3; V: TRBV5-1; DNA: TGCGCCAGCAGCTGGGGGGACGGAGCTGACGATACGCAGTATTTT; CDR3: CASSWGDGADDTQYF
D: .; size: few; J: TRBJ1-5; V: TRBV5-4; DNA: TGTGCCAGCAGCTTGGCCGGGGGCAATCAGCCCCAGCATTTT; CDR3: CASSLAGGNQPQHF
D: .; size: .; J: TRBJ2-7; V: TRBV5-1; DNA: TGCGCCAGCAGCTTGGGGGACATAGACGAGCAGTACTTC; CDR3: CASSLGDIDEQYF
D: TRBD1; size: .; J: TRBJ2-4; V: TRBV5-8; DNA: TGTGCCAGCAGCTTGGGGACAGGCAAAAACATTCAGTACTTC; CDR3: CASSLGTGKNIQYF
D: TRBD1; size: once; J: TRBJ2-1; V: TRBV6-5; DNA: TGTGCCAGCAGCTCTCACAGGACAGGGGATGAGCAGTTCTTC; CDR3: CASSSHRTGDEQFF
D: .; size: .; J: TRBJ2-4; V: TRBV28; DNA: TGTGCCAGCAGTTTATCCGAGTACTTC; CDR3: CASSLSEYF
D: TRBD1; size: once; J: TRBJ1-2; V: TRBV4-3; DNA: TGCGCCAGCAGCCAAGATATTGGGACAGTATATGGCTACACCTTC; CDR3: CASSQDIGTVYGYTF
D: .; size: .; J: TRBJ2-4; V: TRBV10-2; DNA: TGCGCCAGCAGTGCGCCGAGTGCTACCTTAGCCAAAAACATTCAGTACTTC; CDR3: CASSAPSATLAKNIQYF
D: TRBD2; size: .; J: TRBJ2-3; V: TRBV7-6; DNA: TGTGCCAGCAGCTCAGGACTAGGCGGGACAGATACGCAGTATTTT; CDR3: CASSSGLGGTDTQYF
D: .; size: .; J: TRBJ2-7; V: TRBV3-1/TRBV3-2; DNA: TGTGCCAGCAGCTCGCGACTCGGGATGCGAGACGAGCAGTACTTC; CDR3: CASSSRLGMRDEQYF
D: .; size: .; J: TRBJ2-5; V: TRBV5-1; DNA: TGCGCCAGCAGCTTGCTTCTGACTAAGGAAGAGACCCAGTACTTC; CDR3: CASSLLLTKEETQYF
D: .; size: .; J: TRBJ1-1; V: TRBV3-1/TRBV3-2; DNA: TGTGCCAGCAGCCAAGCCGGTACAGGACACACTGAAGCTTTCTTT; CDR3: CASSQAGTGHTEAFF
D: .; size: few; J: TRBJ2-5; V: TRBV5-1; DNA: TGCGCCAGCAGCCTAGGTATGGGGCCGCGAGAGACCCAGTACTTC; CDR3: CASSLGMGPRETQYF
D: TRBD1; size: .; J: TRBJ1-2; V: TRBV6-2/TRBV6-3; DNA: TGTGCCAGCAGTTTCGCCGGGACAGGGGACGGCTACACCTTC; CDR3: CASSFAGTGDGYTF
D: .; size: .; J: TRBJ2-6; V: TRBV5-1; DNA: TGCGCCAGCAGCTTGGACCCCCTGGCTTTCGTCCTGACTTTC; CDR3: CASSLDPLAFVLTF
D: .; size: .; J: TRBJ2-1; V: TRBV5-6; DNA: TGTGCCAGCAGCTCCGGGACAAGCAATGAGCAGTTCTTC; CDR3: CASSSGTSNEQFF
D: .; size: .; J: TRBJ1-3; V: TRBV10-3; DNA: TGTGCCATCAGTGCCAGGGGAGGAAACACCATATATTTT; CDR3: CAISARGGNTIYF
D: TRBD1; size: .; J: TRBJ2-1; V: TRBV5-1; DNA: TGCGCCAGCAGCTGGGACAGGGTTCCCTACAATGAGCAGTTCTTC; CDR3: CASSWDRVPYNEQFF
D: TRBD1; size: .; J: TRBJ1-1; V: TRBV30; DNA: TGTGCCTGGAGCGGCGGGACAGGGAACCTTTTT; CDR3: CAWSGGTGNLF
D: .; size: once; J: TRBJ1-4; V: TRBV18; DNA: TGTGCCAGCTCACCCCGACGGACCAACACGGGAGAAAAACTGTTTTTT; CDR3: CASSPRRTNTGEKLFF
D: TRBD2; size: .; J: TRBJ2-1; V: TRBV10-3; DNA: TGTGCCTGCTCCGCGGGGGGCAGGATCAATGAGCAGTTCTTC; CDR3: CACSAGGRINEQFF